Following are 8 T cell receptor beta chains from one sample sequenced in a study of human T cells and chemical hapten exposure. TCRdb re-analysed the RACE reads in MiXCR, keeping a single row per CDR3 protein. The sample yields approximately 52,000 distinct CDR3 sequences, more than 9.5% seen once. This sample's time point: patch test 1, 2 weeks after DPC sensitization. Treatment reported: therapeutic diphenylcyclopropenone sensitization with weekly scalp DPC. Unfractionated whole blood served as the source for total RNA extraction. This specimen consisted of whole blood, obtained in connection with sensitization to the hapten diphenylcyclopropenone (DPC). The source is a woman in her 40s with alopecia areata. Some clones in this sample may be carry-over from other donors' samples.

This clonotype was detected a few times. The chain has TRBV9 and TRBJ1-3; no definite D call. The CDR3 contains 16 residues. Germline CDR1 and CDR2: SGDLS and YYNGEE. V was pared by 4 bases and J by 4 bases, with 18 bases between. CDR3 protein: CASSPPTIGLGNTIYF. Written as DNA, the CDR3 is TGTGCCAGCAGCCCCCCTACCATTGGACTCGGAAACACCATATATTTT.

This clonotype has at least ten counts. The chain is built from TRBV7-3 and TRBJ1-1; D is uncertain. The CDR3 has 12 amino acids. The V end was cut by 2 bases, the J end by 8 bases, with 9 bases between. The germline V gene has CDR1 SGHTA and CDR2 FQGTGA. CDR3 residues: CASSLQGSEAFF. CDR3 DNA sequence: TGTGCCAGCAGCTTACAAGGGTCAGAAGCTTTCTTT.

This clonotype was picked up many times. The gene calls are TRBV12-3 or TRBV12-4 and TRBJ2-3; D unresolved. V shed 3 bases and J shed 2 bases, with 9 bases lying between them. This CDR3 comprises 14 residues. CDR3 protein: CASSFVGHTDTQYF. The CDR3 DNA sequence: TGTGCCAGCAGTTTTGTAGGGCACACAGATACGCAGTATTTT.

This clonotype was seen ten or more times. The chain has TRBV5-6 and TRBJ1-2; D is undetermined. Per germline, CDR1 SGHDT and CDR2 YYEEEE. Deletions cut 4 bases from V and 4 bases from J, with 14 bases between. The CDR3 extends over 14 amino acids. Here the CDR3 DNA reads TGTGCCAGCAGCCGAGGTCGGATATTCTATGGCTACACCTTC. It translates to CASSRGRIFYGYTF.

The genes are TRBV19 and TRBJ1-2; D call uncertain. There are 13 residues in the CDR3. The germline gives CDR1 LNHDA, CDR2 SQIVND (reference sequence). Trimming pared 5 bases from V and 4 bases from J, leaving 11 bases between. The CDR3 region is CASSLVESYGYTF. In DNA form, the CDR3 reads TGTGCCAGTAGTTTGGTAGAGTCCTATGGCTACACCTTC.

This clonotype was found many times. One junction end does not reproduce the germline sequence, and a read error may be involved. The chain employs TRBV6-2 or TRBV6-3 and TRBJ1-1, with 8 bases that match TRBD1. CDR3 length equals 14 residues. Germline loops: CDR1 MNHEY, CDR2 SVGEGT. CDR3 region: CASSDRGSARVVPF. The CDR3 DNA sequence: TGTGCCAGCAGTGACAGGGGCTCTGCGAGAGTCGTTCCGTTT.

This clonotype was counted between two and nine times. The CDR3 bases are TGTGCCAGCAGCCACGCGGGAGGGCACGAGCAGTACTTC. This translates into CASSHAGGHEQYF. The J gene is TRBJ2-7, the V gene TRBV3-1; TRBD2 matches 9 bases. The trim removed 3 bases at V and 5 bases at J, leaving 2 bases unmatched. The CDR3 totals 13 residues. The V gene's germline CDR1 is LGHDT and CDR2 YNNKEL (reference sequence).

J is TRBJ2-3 and V is TRBV3-1; D uncertain. Germline V gives CDR1 LGHDT, CDR2 YNNKEL (reference sequence). The CDR3 has 14 residues. V was cut by 1 base and J by 4 bases, with 9 bases left in between. The CDR3 loop reads CASSQAASADTQYF. DNA for the CDR3: TGTGCCAGCAGCCAAGCAGCCAGCGCAGATACGCAGTATTTT.